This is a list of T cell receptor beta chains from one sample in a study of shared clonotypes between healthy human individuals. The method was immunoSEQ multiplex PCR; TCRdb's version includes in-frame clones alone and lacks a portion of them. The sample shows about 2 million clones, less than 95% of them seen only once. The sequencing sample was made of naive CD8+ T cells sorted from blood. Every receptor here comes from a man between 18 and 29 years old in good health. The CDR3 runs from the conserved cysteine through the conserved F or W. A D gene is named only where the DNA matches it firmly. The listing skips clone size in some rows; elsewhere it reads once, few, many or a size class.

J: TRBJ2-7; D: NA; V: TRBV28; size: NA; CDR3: CASIPTVAAEYEQYF; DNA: TGTGCCAGCATCCCGACGGTGGCAGCCGAGTACGAGCAGTACTTC
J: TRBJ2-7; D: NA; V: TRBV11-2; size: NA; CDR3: CASNPDSSYEQYF; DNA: TGTGCCAGCAACCCGGACAGCTCCTACGAGCAGTACTTC
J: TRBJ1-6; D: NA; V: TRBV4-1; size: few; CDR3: CASSQQDGPFSPLHF; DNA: TGCGCCAGCAGCCAACAGGATGGACCATTTTCACCCCTCCACTTT
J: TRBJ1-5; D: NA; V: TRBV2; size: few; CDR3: CASSEEGSNQPQHF; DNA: TGTGCCAGCAGTGAAGAGGGGTCCAATCAGCCCCAGCATTTT
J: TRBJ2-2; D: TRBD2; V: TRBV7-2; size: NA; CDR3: CASSLAHLAGKNTGELFF; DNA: TGTGCCAGCAGCTTAGCTCATTTAGCGGGGAAGAACACCGGGGAGCTGTTTTTT
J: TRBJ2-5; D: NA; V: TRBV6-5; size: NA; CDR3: CASSYAEQETQYF; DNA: TGTGCCAGCAGTTATGCGGAGCAAGAGACCCAGTACTTC
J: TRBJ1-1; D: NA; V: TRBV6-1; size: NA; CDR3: CASSFPRVAEAFF; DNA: TGTGCCAGCAGTTTCCCCAGGGTGGCTGAAGCTTTCTTT
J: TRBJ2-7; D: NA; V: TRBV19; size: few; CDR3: CASSIGQNYEQYF; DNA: TGTGCCAGTAGTATCGGCCAGAACTACGAGCAGTACTTC
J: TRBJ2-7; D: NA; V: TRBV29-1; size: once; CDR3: CSVVPTGRYEQYF; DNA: TGCAGCGTTGTGCCCACAGGGAGGTACGAGCAGTACTTC
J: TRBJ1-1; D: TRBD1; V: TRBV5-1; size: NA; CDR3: CASTLDRVVNTEAFF; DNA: TGCGCCAGCACCCTTGACAGGGTCGTGAACACTGAAGCTTTCTTT
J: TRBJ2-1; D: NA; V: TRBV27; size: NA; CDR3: CASSLFSYNEQFF; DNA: TGTGCCAGCAGTTTGTTCTCCTACAATGAGCAGTTCTTC
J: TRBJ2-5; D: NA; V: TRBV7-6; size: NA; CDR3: CASSLVPGAGETQYF; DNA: TGTGCCAGCAGCTTAGTACCAGGGGCAGGGGAGACCCAGTACTTC
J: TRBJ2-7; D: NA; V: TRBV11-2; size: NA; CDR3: CASSPGTLLFF; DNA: TGTGCCAGCAGCCCCGGGACCCTTTTATTCTTC
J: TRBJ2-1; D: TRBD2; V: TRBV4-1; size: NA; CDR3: CASSQGLAGVYNEQFF; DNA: TGCGCCAGCAGCCAAGGGCTAGCGGGGGTATACAATGAGCAGTTCTTC
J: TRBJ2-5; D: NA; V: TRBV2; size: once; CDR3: CASSVLEGGQETQYF; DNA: TGTGCCAGCAGTGTCCTTGAGGGGGGCCAAGAGACCCAGTACTTC
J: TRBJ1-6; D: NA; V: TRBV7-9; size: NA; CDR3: CASSTGSLALHF; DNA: TGTGCCAGCAGCACCGGTAGTTTGGCCCTCCACTTT
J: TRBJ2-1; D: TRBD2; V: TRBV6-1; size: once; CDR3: CASSPEWREDGEQFF; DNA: TGTGCCAGCAGTCCTGAGTGGCGGGAGGATGGAGAGCAGTTCTTC
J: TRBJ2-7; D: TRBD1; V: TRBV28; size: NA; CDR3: CASSPIHYGQGYEQYF; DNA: TGTGCCAGCAGTCCTATACACTACGGACAGGGCTACGAGCAGTACTTC
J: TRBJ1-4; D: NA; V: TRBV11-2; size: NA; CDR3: CASSPQRGYEKLFF; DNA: TGTGCCAGCAGCCCCCAGCGGGGCTATGAAAAACTGTTTTTT
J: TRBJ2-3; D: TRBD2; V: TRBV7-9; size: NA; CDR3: CASSNPAGTDTQYF; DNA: TGTGCCAGCAGCAATCCAGCGGGAACAGATACGCAGTATTTT
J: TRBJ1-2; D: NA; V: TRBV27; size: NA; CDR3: CASSLSGYYGYTF; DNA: TGTGCCAGCAGTTTATCAGGTTACTATGGCTACACCTTC
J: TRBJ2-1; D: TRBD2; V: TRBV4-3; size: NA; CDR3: CASSQAEGTSVYNEQFF; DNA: TGCGCCAGCAGCCAAGCCGAAGGAACTAGCGTCTACAATGAGCAGTTCTTC
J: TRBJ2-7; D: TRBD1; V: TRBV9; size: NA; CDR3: CASSEGTGAFYEQYF; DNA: TGTGCCAGCAGCGAGGGGACAGGGGCTTTCTACGAGCAGTACTTC
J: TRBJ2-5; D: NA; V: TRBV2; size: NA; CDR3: CASSLMDSAFETQYF; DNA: TGTGCCAGCAGCCTAATGGACTCTGCATTCGAGACCCAGTACTTC
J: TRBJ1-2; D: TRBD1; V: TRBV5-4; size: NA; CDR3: CASSLGTGNYGYTF; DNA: TGTGCCAGCAGCTTGGGGACAGGCAACTATGGCTACACCTTC
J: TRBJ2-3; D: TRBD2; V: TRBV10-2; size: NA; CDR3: CASIWGGADTQYF; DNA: TGCGCCAGCATCTGGGGAGGGGCAGATACGCAGTATTTT
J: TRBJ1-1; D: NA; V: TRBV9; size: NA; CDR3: CASSQSGANTEAFF; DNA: TGTGCCAGCAGCCAATCAGGGGCGAACACTGAAGCTTTCTTT
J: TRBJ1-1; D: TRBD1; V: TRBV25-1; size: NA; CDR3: CASSETGQGNTEAFF; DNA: TGTGCCAGCAGTGAAACCGGACAGGGGAACACTGAAGCTTTCTTT
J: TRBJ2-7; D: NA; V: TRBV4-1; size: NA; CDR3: CASSQGTTSSYEQYF; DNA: TGCGCCAGCAGCCAGGGGACAACCAGCTCCTACGAGCAGTACTTC
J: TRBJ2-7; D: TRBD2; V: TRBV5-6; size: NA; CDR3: CASSPGGLAGISSYEQYF; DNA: TGTGCCAGCAGCCCGGGTGGGCTAGCGGGAATAAGCTCCTACGAGCAGTACTTC
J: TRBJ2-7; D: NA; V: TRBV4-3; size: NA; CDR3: CASSQEVLASYEQYF; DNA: TGCGCCAGCAGCCAAGAGGTCCTAGCATCCTACGAGCAGTACTTC
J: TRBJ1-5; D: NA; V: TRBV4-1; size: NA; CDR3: CASSQEPNQPQHF; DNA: TGCGCCAGCAGCCAAGAACCGAATCAGCCCCAGCATTTT
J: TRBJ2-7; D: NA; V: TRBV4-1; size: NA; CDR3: CASSQGFSTTYEQYF; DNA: TGCGCCAGCAGCCAAGGTTTTAGTACCACCTACGAGCAGTACTTC
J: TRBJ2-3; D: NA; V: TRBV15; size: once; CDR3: CATSRARTEDTQYF; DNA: TGTGCCACCAGCAGAGCACGGACTGAGGATACGCAGTATTTT